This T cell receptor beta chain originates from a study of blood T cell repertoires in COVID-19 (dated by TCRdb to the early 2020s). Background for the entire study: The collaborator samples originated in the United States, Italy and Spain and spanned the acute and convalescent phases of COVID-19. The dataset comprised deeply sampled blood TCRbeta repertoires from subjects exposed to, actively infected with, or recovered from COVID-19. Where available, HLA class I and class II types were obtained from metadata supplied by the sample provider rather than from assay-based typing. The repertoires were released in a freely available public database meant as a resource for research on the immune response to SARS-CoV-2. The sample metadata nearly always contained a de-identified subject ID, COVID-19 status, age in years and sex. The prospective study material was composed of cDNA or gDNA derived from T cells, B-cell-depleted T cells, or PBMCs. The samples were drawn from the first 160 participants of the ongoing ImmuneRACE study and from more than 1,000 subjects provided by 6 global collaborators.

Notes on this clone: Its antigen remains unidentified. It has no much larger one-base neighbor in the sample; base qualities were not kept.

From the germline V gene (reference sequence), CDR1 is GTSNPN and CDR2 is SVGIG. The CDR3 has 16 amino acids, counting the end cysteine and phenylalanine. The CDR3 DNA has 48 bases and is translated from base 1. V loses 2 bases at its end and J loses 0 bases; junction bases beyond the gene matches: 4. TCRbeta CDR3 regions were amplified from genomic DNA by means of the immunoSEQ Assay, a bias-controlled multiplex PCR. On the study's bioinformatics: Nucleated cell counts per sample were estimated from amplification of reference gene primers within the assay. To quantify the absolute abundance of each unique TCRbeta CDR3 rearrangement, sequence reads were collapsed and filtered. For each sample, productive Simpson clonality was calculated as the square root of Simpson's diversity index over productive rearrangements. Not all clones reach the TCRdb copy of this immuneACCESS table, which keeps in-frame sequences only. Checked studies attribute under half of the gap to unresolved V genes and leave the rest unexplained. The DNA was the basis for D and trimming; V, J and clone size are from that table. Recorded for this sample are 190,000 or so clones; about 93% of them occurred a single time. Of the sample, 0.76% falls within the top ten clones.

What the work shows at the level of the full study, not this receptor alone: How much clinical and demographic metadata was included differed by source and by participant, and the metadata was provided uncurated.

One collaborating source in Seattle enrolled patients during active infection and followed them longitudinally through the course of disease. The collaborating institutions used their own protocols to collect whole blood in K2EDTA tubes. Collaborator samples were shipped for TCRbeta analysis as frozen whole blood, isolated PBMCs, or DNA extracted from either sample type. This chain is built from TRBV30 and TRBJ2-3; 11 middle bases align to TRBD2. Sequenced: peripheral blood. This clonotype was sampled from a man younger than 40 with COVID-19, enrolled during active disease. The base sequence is TGTGCCTGGAGTATAGCGGGGGGGCTAAGCACAGATACGCAGTATTTT. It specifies CAWSIAGGLSTDTQYF.